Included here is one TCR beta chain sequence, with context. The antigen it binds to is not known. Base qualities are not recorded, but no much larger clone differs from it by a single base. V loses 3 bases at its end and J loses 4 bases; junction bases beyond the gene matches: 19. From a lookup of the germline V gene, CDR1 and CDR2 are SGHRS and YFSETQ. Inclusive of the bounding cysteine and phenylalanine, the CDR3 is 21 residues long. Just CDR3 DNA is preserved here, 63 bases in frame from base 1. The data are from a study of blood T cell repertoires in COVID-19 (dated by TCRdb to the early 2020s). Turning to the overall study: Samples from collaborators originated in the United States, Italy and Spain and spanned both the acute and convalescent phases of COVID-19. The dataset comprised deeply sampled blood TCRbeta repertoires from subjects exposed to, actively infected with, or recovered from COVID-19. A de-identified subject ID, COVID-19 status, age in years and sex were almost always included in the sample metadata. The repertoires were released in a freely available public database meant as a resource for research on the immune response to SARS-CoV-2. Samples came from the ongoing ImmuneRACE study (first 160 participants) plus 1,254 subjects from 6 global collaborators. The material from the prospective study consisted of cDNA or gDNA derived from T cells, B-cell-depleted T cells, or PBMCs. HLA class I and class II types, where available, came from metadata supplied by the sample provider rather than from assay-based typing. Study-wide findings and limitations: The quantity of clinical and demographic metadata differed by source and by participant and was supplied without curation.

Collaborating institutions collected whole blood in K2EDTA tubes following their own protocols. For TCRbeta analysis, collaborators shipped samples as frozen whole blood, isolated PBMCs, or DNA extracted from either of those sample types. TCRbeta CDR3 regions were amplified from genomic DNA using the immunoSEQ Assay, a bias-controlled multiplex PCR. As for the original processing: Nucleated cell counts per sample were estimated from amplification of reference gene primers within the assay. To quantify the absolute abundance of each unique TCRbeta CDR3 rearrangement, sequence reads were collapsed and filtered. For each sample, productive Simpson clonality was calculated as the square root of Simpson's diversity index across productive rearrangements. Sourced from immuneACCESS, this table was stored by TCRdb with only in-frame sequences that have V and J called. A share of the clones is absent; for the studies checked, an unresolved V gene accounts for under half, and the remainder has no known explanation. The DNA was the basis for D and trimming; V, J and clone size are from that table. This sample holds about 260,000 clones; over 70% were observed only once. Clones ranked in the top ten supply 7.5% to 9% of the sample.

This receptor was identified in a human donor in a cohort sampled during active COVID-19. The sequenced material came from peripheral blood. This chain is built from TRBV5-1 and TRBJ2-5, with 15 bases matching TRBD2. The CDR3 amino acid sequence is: CASSWGNPGLAGGPYSETQYF. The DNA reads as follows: TGCGCCAGCAGCTGGGGAAACCCAGGACTAGCGGGGGGGCCGTATTCAGAGACCCAGTACTTC.